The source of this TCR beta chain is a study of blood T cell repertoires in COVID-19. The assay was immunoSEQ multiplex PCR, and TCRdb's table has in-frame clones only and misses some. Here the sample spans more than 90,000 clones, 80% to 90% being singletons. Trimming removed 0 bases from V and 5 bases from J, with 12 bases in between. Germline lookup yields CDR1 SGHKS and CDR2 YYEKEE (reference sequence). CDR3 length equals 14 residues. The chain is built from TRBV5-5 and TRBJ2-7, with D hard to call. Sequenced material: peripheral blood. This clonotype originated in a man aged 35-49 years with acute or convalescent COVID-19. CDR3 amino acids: CASSLVPPRDEQYF. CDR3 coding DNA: TGTGCCAGCAGCTTGGTCCCCCCCCGGGACGAGCAGTACTTC.